A single T cell receptor beta chain is shown here with its context. Its cognate antigen is unknown. The source of the sample is a study of T cell responses to AZD1222 COVID-19 vaccine. The study, taken as a whole, reports: After two AZD1222 doses, spike-specific TCR breadth and depth rose versus day 0. The donor cohort was predominantly white British with a female majority, and clonal diversity may have been underestimated.

V lost 0 bases and J lost 7, with 13 bases in between. This CDR3 is 14 amino acids long. Germline V lookup: CDR1 PRHDT, CDR2 FYEKMQ (reference sequence). Second doses that came at about 4 or about 12 weeks were put together. Only in-frame clones appear in the TCRdb table, and some are missing; sequencing was by immunoSEQ multiplex PCR. Of roughly 140,000 clones in the sample, 90% to 95% are singletons; the top ten hold about 1.6%. The sequencing here drew on peripheral blood, taken 28 days after the second AZD1222 dose. The clonotype was recovered from an adult who received the AZD1222 COVID-19 vaccine. The chain recombines TRBV13 with TRBJ2-7; possibly TRBD2 for D (5 bases). The CDR3 DNA is TGTGCCAGCAGCTTAGGGGGGTCCCGCGGGGAGCAGTACTTC. Translation: CASSLGGSRGEQYF.